This T cell receptor beta chain was identified in a study of cytomegalovirus exposure and HLA in healthy donors. CDR1 and CDR2 from the germline V gene are SGHTA and FQGNSA. The V end lost 5 bases, the J end lost 9 bases, and 27 bases lay between the germline ends. The CDR3 consists of 17 residues. The donors were members of the approximately 110-subject validation cohort (separate from the approximately 650-subject first cohort). Clones were read by immunoSEQ multiplex PCR, and TCRdb kept only the in-frame ones, dropping some. The sample holds some 320,000 clones; roughly 87% are singletons and the top ten take roughly 1.2%.

This receptor was obtained from a woman in her twenties or thirties in good health and CMV-seropositive. Sequenced: PBMCs. The chain uses TRBV7-2 and TRBJ2-3; tentative D call: TRBD2 (10 bases). CDR3 DNA: TGTGCCAGCAGCCGACGGACAGGGGAAGGACTAGCGGAGACGCAGTATTTT. Protein sequence: CASSRRTGEGLAETQYF.